This is a list of T cell receptor beta chains from one sample in a study of blood T cell repertoires in COVID-19. The data were produced by immunoSEQ multiplex PCR, yet TCRdb's version contains in-frame clones alone and is incomplete. The sample has 95,000 to 150,000 clones, around 80% seen once. Sequenced material: peripheral blood. These receptors all stem from a man between 60 and 75 years old with active or convalescent COVID-19. Each CDR3 is given with its conserved first and last residue. A D gene is named only where the DNA matches it firmly. Clone size appears in some rows only: once, few, many, or a class for an expanded clone.

V gene,clone size,J gene,D gene,CDR3 protein,CDR3 DNA
TRBV6-2/TRBV6-3,NA,TRBJ1-2,TRBD1,CASSYGTAGVYGYTF,TGTGCCAGCAGTTACGGGACAGCGGGGGTTTATGGCTACACCTTC
TRBV7-2,NA,TRBJ1-6,NA,CASSSGGVGSPLHF,TGTGCCAGCTCCTCCGGCGGGGTCGGGTCACCCCTCCACTTT
TRBV2,NA,TRBJ1-2,TRBD1,CASSLGQYYGYTF,TGTGCCAGCAGCTTGGGACAGTACTATGGCTACACCTTC
TRBV5-4,NA,TRBJ2-1,NA,CASSLEGGYNEQFF,TGTGCCAGCAGCTTGGAAGGGGGCTACAATGAGCAGTTCTTC
TRBV28,NA,TRBJ2-7,TRBD1,CASSSSGTGGEYEQYF,TGTGCCAGCAGTTCCTCCGGGACAGGGGGCGAATACGAGCAGTACTTC
TRBV28,few,TRBJ2-1,TRBD2,CASRPSTSGNNEQFF,TGTGCCAGCAGACCCTCGACTAGCGGGAACAATGAGCAGTTCTTC
TRBV5-1,NA,TRBJ2-2,NA,CASSPRGAGNTGELFF,TGCGCCAGCAGCCCTCGGGGAGCGGGCAACACCGGGGAGCTGTTTTTT
TRBV7-2,NA,TRBJ1-1,TRBD1,CASSSTGGMAEAFF,TGTGCCAGCAGCTCTACAGGGGGAATGGCTGAAGCTTTCTTT
TRBV7-9,NA,TRBJ1-1,NA,CASSPSGTEAFF,TGTGCCAGCAGCCCCTCGGGGACTGAAGCTTTCTTT
TRBV21-1,NA,TRBJ1-1,NA,CASFQTFGGPVDTEAFF,TGTGCCAGTTTCCAAACTTTCGGGGGGCCAGTAGACACTGAAGCTTTCTTT
TRBV6-2/TRBV6-3,NA,TRBJ2-1,NA,CASSPGTTFGNEQFF,TGTGCCAGCAGTCCCGGGACAACCTTTGGGAATGAGCAGTTCTTC
TRBV12-3/TRBV12-4,NA,TRBJ2-1,NA,CASSLTSYNEQFF,TGTGCCAGCAGTTTAACCAGCTACAATGAGCAGTTCTTC
TRBV7-9,NA,TRBJ1-2,TRBD1,CASSRMTGAVEVYGYTF,TGTGCCAGCAGCAGGATGACAGGGGCAGTTGAGGTCTATGGCTACACCTTC
TRBV28,NA,TRBJ2-7,NA,CASIDLDSYEQYF,TGTGCCAGCATTGATTTGGACAGCTACGAGCAGTACTTC
TRBV10-3,NA,TRBJ2-1,TRBD1,CATKQGAYIGEQFF,TGTGCCACGAAACAGGGGGCCTATATAGGGGAGCAGTTCTTC
TRBV28,NA,TRBJ2-1,NA,CASSFTGSNHNEQFF,TGTGCCAGCAGTTTTACCGGGAGTAACCACAATGAGCAGTTCTTC
TRBV7-9,many,TRBJ1-5,NA,CASTSRGQPQHF,TGTGCCAGCACCTCGAGGGGGCAGCCCCAGCATTTT
TRBV9,NA,TRBJ2-2,NA,CASTRGGSNTGELFF,TGTGCCAGCACCAGGGGAGGGTCGAACACCGGGGAGCTGTTTTTT
TRBV5-1,few,TRBJ2-2,NA,CASSFQVTGELFF,TGCGCCAGCAGCTTCCAGGTCACCGGGGAGCTGTTTTTT
TRBV11-3,NA,TRBJ2-7,TRBD2,CASSLEAGDIYEQYF,TGTGCCAGCAGCTTAGAAGCGGGAGACATCTACGAGCAGTACTTC
TRBV28,NA,TRBJ2-2,TRBD2,CASRLPTSGRAGELFF,TGTGCCAGCAGACTCCCGACTAGCGGGAGGGCCGGGGAGCTGTTTTTT
TRBV4-2,NA,TRBJ1-5,NA,CASSQGAGANQPQHF,TGTGCCAGCAGCCAAGGGGCAGGGGCCAATCAGCCCCAGCATTTT
TRBV10-1,NA,TRBJ1-6,NA,CASSESGRTNSPLHF,TGCGCCAGCAGTGAGTCCGGGAGAACAAATTCACCCCTCCACTTT
TRBV7-9,NA,TRBJ2-7,TRBD1,CASSLGTGISREQYF,TGTGCCAGCAGCTTAGGGACAGGGATATCGCGCGAGCAGTACTTC
TRBV29-1,NA,TRBJ1-3,TRBD1,CSALRGLGWVNTIYF,TGCAGCGCCCTCAGGGGGCTCGGGTGGGTAAACACCATATATTTT
TRBV4-2,few,TRBJ1-2,NA,CASSQQGHPGAWGYTF,TGTGCCAGCAGCCAACAAGGACACCCAGGGGCCTGGGGCTACACCTTC
TRBV5-4,NA,TRBJ2-7,NA,CASSLGGAVEQYF,TGTGCCAGCAGCTTGGGTGGGGCGGTTGAGCAGTACTTC
TRBV7-9,NA,TRBJ1-2,TRBD1,CASSRDRGQVRGYTF,TGTGCCAGCAGCCGGGACAGAGGACAAGTTCGAGGCTACACCTTC
TRBV5-4,many,TRBJ2-5,TRBD1,CASSLGGNRGLSKETQYF,TGTGCCAGCAGCTTGGGGGGTAACAGGGGGCTAAGCAAGGAGACCCAGTACTTC
TRBV11-2,NA,TRBJ2-1,NA,CASSFRGLNGEQFF,TGTGCCAGCAGCTTCCGAGGACTAAATGGGGAGCAGTTCTTC
TRBV19,NA,TRBJ2-1,TRBD2,CASSLYLAGGYNEQFF,TGTGCCAGTAGTTTATATCTAGCGGGAGGTTACAATGAGCAGTTCTTC
TRBV7-6,NA,TRBJ2-1,NA,CASSFGGYNEQFF,TGTGCCAGCAGCTTCGGCGGATACAATGAGCAGTTCTTC
TRBV5-1,NA,TRBJ2-7,NA,CASSSRVSYEQYF,TGCGCCAGCAGCTCCAGGGTGAGCTACGAGCAGTACTTC
TRBV15,NA,TRBJ2-2,TRBD1,CATSRDWSTGGTGELFF,TGTGCCACCAGCAGAGATTGGAGTACAGGGGGAACCGGGGAGCTGTTTTTT
TRBV27,NA,TRBJ2-7,NA,CASSFQVRDNSYEQYF,TGTGCCAGCAGTTTTCAAGTCAGGGACAACTCCTACGAGCAGTACTTC
TRBV2,few,TRBJ1-1,NA,CASSGWGGIAEAFF,TGTGCCAGCAGTGGGTGGGGGGGGATTGCTGAAGCTTTCTTT
TRBV28,NA,TRBJ2-7,TRBD1,CASSPVGQGDSYEQYF,TGTGCCAGCAGTCCCGTAGGACAGGGGGACTCCTACGAGCAGTACTTC
TRBV5-5,NA,TRBJ2-1,TRBD1,CASSISGQPPEQFF,TGTGCCAGCAGCATCTCGGGACAGCCACCTGAGCAGTTCTTC
TRBV3-1/TRBV3-2,NA,TRBJ2-5,NA,CASSRGLQYQETQYF,TGTGCCAGCAGCAGGGGACTCCAGTACCAAGAGACCCAGTACTTC
TRBV19,NA,TRBJ1-1,NA,CASSIGSANGEAFF,TGTGCCAGTAGTATCGGGTCGGCGAACGGGGAAGCTTTCTTT
TRBV3-1/TRBV3-2,NA,TRBJ2-3,TRBD1,CASSPRTGYADTQYF,TGTGCCAGCAGCCCTCGGACAGGGTATGCAGATACGCAGTATTTT
TRBV7-9,NA,TRBJ2-3,TRBD2,CASSLDLASGYTDTQYF,TGTGCCAGCAGCTTAGATCTCGCTAGCGGATACACAGATACGCAGTATTTT
TRBV5-1,NA,TRBJ2-7,NA,CASSSKAGNFYEQYF,TGCGCCAGCAGCTCGAAGGCGGGGAATTTCTACGAGCAGTACTTC
TRBV2,few,TRBJ2-7,NA,CASSASGQEHF,TGTGCCAGCAGTGCATCAGGGCAGGAGCACTTC
TRBV5-1,few,TRBJ2-1,NA,CASSLDGRRDEQFF,TGCGCCAGCAGCTTGGACGGCAGGAGGGATGAGCAGTTCTTC